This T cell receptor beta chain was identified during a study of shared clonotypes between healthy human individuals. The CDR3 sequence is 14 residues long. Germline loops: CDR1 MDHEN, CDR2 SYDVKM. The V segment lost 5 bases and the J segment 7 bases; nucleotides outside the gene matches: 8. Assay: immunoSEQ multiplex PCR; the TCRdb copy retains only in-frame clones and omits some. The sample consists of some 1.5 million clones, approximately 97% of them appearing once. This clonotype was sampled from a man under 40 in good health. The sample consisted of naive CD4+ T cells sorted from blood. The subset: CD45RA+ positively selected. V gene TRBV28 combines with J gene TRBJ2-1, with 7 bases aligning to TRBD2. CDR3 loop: CASSLRTGGNEQFF. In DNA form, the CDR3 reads TGTGCCAGCAGTCTAAGAACCGGGGGGAATGAGCAGTTCTTC. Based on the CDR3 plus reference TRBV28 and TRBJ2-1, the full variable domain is DVKVTQSSRYLVKRTGEKVFLECVQDMDHENMFWYRQDPGLGLRLIYFSYDVKMKEKGDIPEGYSVSREKKERFSLILESASTNQTSMYLCASSLRTGGNEQFFGPGTRLTVL.